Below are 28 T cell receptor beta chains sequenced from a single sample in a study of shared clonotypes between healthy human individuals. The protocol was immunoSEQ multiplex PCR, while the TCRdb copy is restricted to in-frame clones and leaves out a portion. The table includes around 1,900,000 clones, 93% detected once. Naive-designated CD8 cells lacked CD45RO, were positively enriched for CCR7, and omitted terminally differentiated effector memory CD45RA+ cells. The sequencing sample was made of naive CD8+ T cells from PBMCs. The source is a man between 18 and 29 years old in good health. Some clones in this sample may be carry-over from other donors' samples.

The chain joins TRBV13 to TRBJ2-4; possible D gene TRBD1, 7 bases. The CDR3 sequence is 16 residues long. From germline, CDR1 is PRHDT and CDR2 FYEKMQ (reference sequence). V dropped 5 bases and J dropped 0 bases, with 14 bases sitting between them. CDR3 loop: CASSPRGTLAKNIQYF. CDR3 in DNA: TGTGCCAGCAGCCCCAGGGGGACTTTAGCCAAAAACATTCAGTACTTC.

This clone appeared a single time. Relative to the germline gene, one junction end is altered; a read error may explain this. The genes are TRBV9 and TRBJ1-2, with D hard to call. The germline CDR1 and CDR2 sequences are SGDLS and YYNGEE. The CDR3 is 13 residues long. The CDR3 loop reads CASSNDWNRGFTF. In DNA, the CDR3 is TGTGCCAGCAGCAACGACTGGAACCGAGGCTTCACCTTC.

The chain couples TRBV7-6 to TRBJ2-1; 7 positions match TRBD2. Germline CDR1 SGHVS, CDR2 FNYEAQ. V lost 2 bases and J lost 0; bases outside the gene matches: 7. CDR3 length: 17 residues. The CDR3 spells CASSLNGGRASYNEQFF. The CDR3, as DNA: TGTGCCAGCAGCTTAAATGGAGGGAGGGCCTCCTACAATGAGCAGTTCTTC.

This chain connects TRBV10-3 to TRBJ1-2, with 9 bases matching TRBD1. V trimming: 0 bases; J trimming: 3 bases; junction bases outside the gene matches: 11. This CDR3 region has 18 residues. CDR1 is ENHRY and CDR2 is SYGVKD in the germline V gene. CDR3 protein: CAISESLQGAPGHYGYTF. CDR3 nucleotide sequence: TGTGCCATCAGTGAGTCACTACAGGGGGCGCCAGGGCACTATGGCTACACCTTC.

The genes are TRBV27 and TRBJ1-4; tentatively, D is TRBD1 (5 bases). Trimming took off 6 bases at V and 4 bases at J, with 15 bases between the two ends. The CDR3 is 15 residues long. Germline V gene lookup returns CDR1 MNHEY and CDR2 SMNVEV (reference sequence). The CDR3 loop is CASRGERRLNEKLFF. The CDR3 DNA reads TGTGCCAGCAGGGGGGAACGGAGACTTAATGAAAAACTGTTTTTT. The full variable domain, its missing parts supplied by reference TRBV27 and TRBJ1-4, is EAQVTQNPRYLITVTGKKLTVTCSQNMNHEYMSWYRQDPGLGLRQIYYSMNVEVTDKGDVPEGYKVSRKEKRNFPLILESPSPNQTSLYFCASRGERRLNEKLFFGSGTQLSVL.

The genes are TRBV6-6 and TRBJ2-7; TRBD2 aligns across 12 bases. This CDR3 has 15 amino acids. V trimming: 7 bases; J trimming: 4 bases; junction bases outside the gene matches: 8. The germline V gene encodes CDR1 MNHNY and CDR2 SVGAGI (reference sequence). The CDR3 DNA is TGTGCCAGCATCGAAGGACTAGCGGGAATGTACGAGCAGTACTTC. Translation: CASIEGLAGMYEQYF.

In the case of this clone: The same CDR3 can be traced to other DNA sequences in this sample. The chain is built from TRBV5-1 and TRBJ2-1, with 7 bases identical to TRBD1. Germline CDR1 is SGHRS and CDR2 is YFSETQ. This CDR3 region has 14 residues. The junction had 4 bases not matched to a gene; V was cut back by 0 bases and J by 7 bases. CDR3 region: CASSLGQGYNEQFF. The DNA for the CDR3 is TGCGCCAGCAGCTTGGGACAGGGTTATAATGAGCAGTTCTTC.

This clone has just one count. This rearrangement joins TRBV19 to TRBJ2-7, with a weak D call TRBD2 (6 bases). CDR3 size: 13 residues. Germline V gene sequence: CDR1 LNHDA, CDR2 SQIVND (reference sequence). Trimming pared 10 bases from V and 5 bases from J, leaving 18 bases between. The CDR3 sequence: CATSPRRGDEQYF. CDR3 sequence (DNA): TGTGCCACCTCCCCGAGGAGGGGCGACGAGCAGTACTTC. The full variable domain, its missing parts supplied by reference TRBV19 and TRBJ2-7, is DGGITQSPKYLFRKEGQNVTLSCEQNLNHDAMYWYRQDPGQGLRLIYYSQIVNDFQKGDIAEGYSVSREKKESFPLTVTSAQKNPTAFYLCATSPRRGDEQYFGPGTRLTVT.

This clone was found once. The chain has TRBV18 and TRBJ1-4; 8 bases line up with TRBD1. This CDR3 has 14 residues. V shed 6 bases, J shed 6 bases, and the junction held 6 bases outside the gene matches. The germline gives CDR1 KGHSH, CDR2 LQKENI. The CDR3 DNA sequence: TGTGCCAGCTCCCGGACAGGGCCCGATGAAAAACTGTTTTTT. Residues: CASSRTGPDEKLFF.

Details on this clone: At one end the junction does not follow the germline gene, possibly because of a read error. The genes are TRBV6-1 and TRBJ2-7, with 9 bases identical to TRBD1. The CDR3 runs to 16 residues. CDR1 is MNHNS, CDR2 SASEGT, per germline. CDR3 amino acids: CASSEDRGVSLYEQYF. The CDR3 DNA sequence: TGTGCCAGCAGCGAAGACAGGGGGGTTTCATTGTACGAGCAGTACTTC.

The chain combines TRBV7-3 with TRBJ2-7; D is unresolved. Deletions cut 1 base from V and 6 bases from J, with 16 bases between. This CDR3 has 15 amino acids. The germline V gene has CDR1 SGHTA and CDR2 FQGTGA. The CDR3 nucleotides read TGTGCCAGCAGCTTAAAGGGCCGCTTGGTTGGCGAGCAGTACTTC. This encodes CASSLKGRLVGEQYF. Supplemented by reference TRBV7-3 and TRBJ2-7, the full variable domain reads GAGVSQTPSNKVTEKGKYVELRCDPISGHTALYWYRQSLGQGPEFLIYFQGTGAADDSGLPNDRFFAVRPEGSVSTLKIQRTERGDSAVYLCASSLKGRLVGEQYFGPGTRLTVT.

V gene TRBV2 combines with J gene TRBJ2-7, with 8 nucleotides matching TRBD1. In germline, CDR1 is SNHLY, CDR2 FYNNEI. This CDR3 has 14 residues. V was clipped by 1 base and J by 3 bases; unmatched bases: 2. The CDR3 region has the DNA TGTGCCAGCAGTGAAGGCAGGGGGCTCTACGAGCAGTACTTC. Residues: CASSEGRGLYEQYF. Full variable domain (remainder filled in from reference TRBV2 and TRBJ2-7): EPEVTQTPSHQVTQMGQEVILRCVPISNHLYFYWYRQILGQKVEFLVSFYNNEISEKSEIFDDQFSVERPDGSNFTLKIRSTKLEDSAMYFCASSEGRGLYEQYFGPGTRLTVT.

The CDR3 is CASSYSRNEKLFF. The CDR3 nucleotides read TGTGCCAGCAGTTACTCGAGGAATGAAAAACTGTTTTTT. The genes are TRBV6-6 and TRBJ1-4; no definite D call. The CDR3 covers 13 residues. Trimming left V 0 bases short and J 5 bases short, with 4 bases between. Germline V lookup: CDR1 MNHNY, CDR2 SVGAGI (reference sequence).

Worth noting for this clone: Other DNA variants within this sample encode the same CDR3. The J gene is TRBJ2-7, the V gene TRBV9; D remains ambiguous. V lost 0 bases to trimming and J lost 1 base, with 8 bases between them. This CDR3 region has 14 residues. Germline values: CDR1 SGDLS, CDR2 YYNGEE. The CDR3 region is CASSVDRVSYEQYF. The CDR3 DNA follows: TGTGCCAGCAGCGTAGATCGGGTATCCTACGAGCAGTACTTC. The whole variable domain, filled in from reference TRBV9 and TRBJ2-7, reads DSGVTQTPKHLITATGQRVTLRCSPRSGDLSVYWYQQSLDQGLQFLIQYYNGEERAKGNILERFSAQQFPDLHSELNLSSLELGDSALYFCASSVDRVSYEQYFGPGTRLTVT.

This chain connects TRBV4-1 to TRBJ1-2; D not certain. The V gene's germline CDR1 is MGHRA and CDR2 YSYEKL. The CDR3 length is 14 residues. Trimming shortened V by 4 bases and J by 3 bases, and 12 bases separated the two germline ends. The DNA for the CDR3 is TGCGCCAGCAGCCCCGAAGGGTCCGACTATGGCTACACCTTC. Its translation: CASSPEGSDYGYTF.

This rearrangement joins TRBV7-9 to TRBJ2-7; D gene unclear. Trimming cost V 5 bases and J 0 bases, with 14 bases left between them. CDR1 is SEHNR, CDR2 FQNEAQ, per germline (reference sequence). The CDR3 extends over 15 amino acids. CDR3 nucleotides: TGTGCCAGCAGCCGCCCCCTCAGAGCCTCCTACGAGCAGTACTTC. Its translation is CASSRPLRASYEQYF.

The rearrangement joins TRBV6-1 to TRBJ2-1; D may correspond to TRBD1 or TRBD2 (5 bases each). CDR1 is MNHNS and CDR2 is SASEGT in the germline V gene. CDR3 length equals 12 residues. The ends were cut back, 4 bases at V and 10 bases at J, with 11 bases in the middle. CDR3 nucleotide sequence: TGTGCCAGCAGTGTGGGGGTAAGGGAGCAGTTCTTC. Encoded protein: CASSVGVREQFF.

The CDR3 region is CASSFLGALNTEAFF. The CDR3 bases are TGTGCCAGCAGTTTCCTGGGAGCCTTGAACACTGAAGCTTTCTTT. The V gene is TRBV27, the J gene TRBJ1-1; no clear D. The CDR3 length is 15 residues. Germline V lookup: CDR1 MNHEY, CDR2 SMNVEV (reference sequence). Trimming took off 3 bases at V and 0 bases at J, with 11 bases between the two ends.

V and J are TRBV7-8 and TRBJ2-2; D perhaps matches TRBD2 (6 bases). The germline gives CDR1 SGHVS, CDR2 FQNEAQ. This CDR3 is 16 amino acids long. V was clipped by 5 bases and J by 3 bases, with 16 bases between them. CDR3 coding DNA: TGTGCCAGCAGCCCTAGGGGAGGTGCGGACACCGGGGAGCTGTTTTTT. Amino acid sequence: CASSPRGGADTGELFF.

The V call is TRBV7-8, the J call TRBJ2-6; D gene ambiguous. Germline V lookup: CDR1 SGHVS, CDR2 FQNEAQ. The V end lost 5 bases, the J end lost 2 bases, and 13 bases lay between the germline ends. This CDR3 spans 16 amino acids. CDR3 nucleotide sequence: TGTGCCAGCAGCCCCCGAGGTGGTCCTGGGGCCAACGTCCTGACTTTC. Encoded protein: CASSPRGGPGANVLTF.

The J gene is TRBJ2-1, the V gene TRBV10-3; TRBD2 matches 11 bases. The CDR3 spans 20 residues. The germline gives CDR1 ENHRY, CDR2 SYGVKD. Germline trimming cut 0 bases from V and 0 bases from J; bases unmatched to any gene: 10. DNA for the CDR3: TGTGCCATCAGTGAGTCAGCTAGCGGGAGGACCCTCAGCTCCTACAATGAGCAGTTCTTC. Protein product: CAISESASGRTLSSYNEQFF.

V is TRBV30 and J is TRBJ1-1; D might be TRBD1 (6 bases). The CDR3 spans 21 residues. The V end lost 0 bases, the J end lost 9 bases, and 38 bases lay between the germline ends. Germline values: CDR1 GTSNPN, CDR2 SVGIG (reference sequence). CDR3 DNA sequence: TGTGCCTGGAGTGTACCCAGTAATCAAGTGGGGGGCGGTCGGGGAAACAATCAAGCTTTCTTT. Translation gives CAWSVPSNQVGGGRGNNQAFF.

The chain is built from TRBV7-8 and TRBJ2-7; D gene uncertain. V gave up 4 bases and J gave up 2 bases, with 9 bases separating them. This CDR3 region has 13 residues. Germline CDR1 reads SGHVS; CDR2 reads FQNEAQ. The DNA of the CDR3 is TGTGCCAGCAGCTCAACAGCTACCTACGAGCAGTACTTC. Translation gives CASSSTATYEQYF.

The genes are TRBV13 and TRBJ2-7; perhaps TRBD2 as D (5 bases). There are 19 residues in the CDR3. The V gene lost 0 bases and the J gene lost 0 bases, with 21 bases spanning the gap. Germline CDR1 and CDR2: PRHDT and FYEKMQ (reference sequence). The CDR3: CASSLGLERAGSGSYEQYF. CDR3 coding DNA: TGTGCCAGCAGCTTAGGCCTGGAGAGGGCCGGTTCGGGCTCCTACGAGCAGTACTTC.

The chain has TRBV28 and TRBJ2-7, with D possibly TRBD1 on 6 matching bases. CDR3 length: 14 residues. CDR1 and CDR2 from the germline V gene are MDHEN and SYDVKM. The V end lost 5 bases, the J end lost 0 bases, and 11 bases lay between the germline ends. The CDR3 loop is CASSPTGTSYEQYF. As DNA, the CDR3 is TGTGCCAGCAGTCCGACAGGAACCTCCTACGAGCAGTACTTC.

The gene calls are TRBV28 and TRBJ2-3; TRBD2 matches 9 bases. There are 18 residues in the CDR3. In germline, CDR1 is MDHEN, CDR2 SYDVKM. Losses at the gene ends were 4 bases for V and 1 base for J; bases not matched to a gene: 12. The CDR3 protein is CASSSIPSLAGGTDTQYF. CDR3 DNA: TGTGCCAGCAGTTCCATACCCTCACTAGCGGGCGGCACAGATACGCAGTATTTT.

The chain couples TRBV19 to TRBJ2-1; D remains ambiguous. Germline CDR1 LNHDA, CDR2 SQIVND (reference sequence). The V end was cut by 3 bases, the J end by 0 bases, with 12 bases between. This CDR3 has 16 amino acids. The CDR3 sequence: CASSMAGPGSYNEQFF. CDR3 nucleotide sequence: TGTGCCAGTAGTATGGCCGGACCGGGCTCCTACAATGAGCAGTTCTTC.

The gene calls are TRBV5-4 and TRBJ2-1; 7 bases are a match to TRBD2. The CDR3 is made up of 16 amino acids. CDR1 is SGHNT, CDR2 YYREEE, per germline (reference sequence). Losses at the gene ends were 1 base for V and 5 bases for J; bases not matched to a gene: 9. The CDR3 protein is CASSLWASGSNNEQFF. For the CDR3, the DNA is TGTGCCAGCAGCTTGTGGGCTAGCGGTAGCAACAATGAGCAGTTCTTC.